This is a list of T cell receptor beta chains from one sample in a study of blood T cell repertoires in COVID-19. Sequencing was performed with immunoSEQ multiplex PCR; in TCRdb, only in-frame clones are kept and a portion is missing. The repertoire holds 150,000 to 200,000 clones, with 85% to 90% as singletons. The sample was PBMCs or T cells enriched from blood (not recorded which). The receptor set was obtained from a woman in her 50s who had recovered from COVID-19. Each CDR3 is given with its conserved first and last residue. Each record gives: V gene, J gene, clone size, D gene, CDR3 DNA, CDR3 protein. The D gene is left open where the match is weak. Only some rows state a clone size, as once, few, many or a class for expanded clones.

V: TRBV7-9
J: TRBJ1-1
size: .
D: .
DNA: TGTGCCAGCAGCTTAGGGGAGTACACTGAAGCTTTCTTT
CDR3: CASSLGEYTEAFF

V: TRBV7-2
J: TRBJ1-2
size: .
D: .
DNA: TGTGCCAGCAGCTTATACAGGGACGCCTATGGCTACACCTTC
CDR3: CASSLYRDAYGYTF

V: TRBV2
J: TRBJ2-7
size: .
D: .
DNA: TGTGCCAGCAGGGGGGGTATCGAGCAGTACTTC
CDR3: CASRGGIEQYF

V: TRBV18
J: TRBJ2-1
size: once
D: .
DNA: TGTGCCAGCTCACCGGGGGGTGAGCAGTTCTTC
CDR3: CASSPGGEQFF

V: TRBV4-2
J: TRBJ2-5
size: .
D: TRBD2
DNA: TGTGCCAGCAGCCGTAAACTAGCGGGGGGGCCCTTACAAGAGACCCAGTACTTC
CDR3: CASSRKLAGGPLQETQYF

V: TRBV2
J: TRBJ2-7
size: .
D: TRBD1
DNA: TGTGCCAGCAGCCAGGGACAGGGGAATCGGGAGCAGTACTTC
CDR3: CASSQGQGNREQYF

V: TRBV29-1
J: TRBJ1-1
size: .
D: .
DNA: TGCAGCGTTTTGAGGAACACTGAAGCTTTCTTT
CDR3: CSVLRNTEAFF

V: TRBV7-7
J: TRBJ2-2
size: once
D: TRBD2
DNA: TGTGCTAGCAGCCCCGCTAGCGGGGGGGCCTCCGGGGAGCTGTTTTTT
CDR3: CASSPASGGASGELFF

V: TRBV19
J: TRBJ2-2
size: .
D: TRBD1
DNA: TGTGCCAGTAGTATAAGGGGACAGGGGCCGAACACCGGGGAGCTGTTTTTT
CDR3: CASSIRGQGPNTGELFF

V: TRBV7-7
J: TRBJ1-3
size: .
D: .
DNA: TGTGCCAGCAGCTTGGGGCCTCTCTCTGGAAACACCATATATTTT
CDR3: CASSLGPLSGNTIYF

V: TRBV6-6
J: TRBJ1-2
size: .
D: TRBD1
DNA: TGTGCCAGCAGTCCGGGACAGGACCCAAGCACCTTC
CDR3: CASSPGQDPSTF

V: TRBV6-5
J: TRBJ1-3
size: .
D: .
DNA: TGTGCCAGCAGCGAGTTTGGAGGGAACACCATATATTTT
CDR3: CASSEFGGNTIYF

V: TRBV12-3/TRBV12-4
J: TRBJ2-5
size: .
D: .
DNA: TGTGCCAGCAGTTTTACAAGAGAGACCCAGTACTTC
CDR3: CASSFTRETQYF

V: TRBV21-1
J: TRBJ1-1
size: .
D: .
DNA: TGTGCCAGCACCAAAAAGAGGACAGGGGACCCGAACACTGAAGCTTTCTTT
CDR3: CASTKKRTGDPNTEAFF

V: TRBV7-3
J: TRBJ2-5
size: .
D: TRBD2
DNA: TGTGCCAGCAGCTTGGGGGCTGGGACTAGCGGGCCTTCGCAAGAGACCCAGTACTTC
CDR3: CASSLGAGTSGPSQETQYF

V: TRBV29-1
J: TRBJ1-3
size: .
D: .
DNA: TGCAGCGCTTTAGGGGGCACCATATATTTT
CDR3: CSALGGTIYF

V: TRBV11-2
J: TRBJ2-7
size: .
D: .
DNA: TGTGCCAGCAGCTTCCCGCAGGCCTCAGGCTCCTACGAGCAGTACTTC
CDR3: CASSFPQASGSYEQYF

V: TRBV5-1
J: TRBJ2-7
size: .
D: TRBD1
DNA: TGCGCCACCTCCCCCGGCGGGACAGGGGGATTCTACGAGCAGTACTTC
CDR3: CATSPGGTGGFYEQYF

V: TRBV9
J: TRBJ2-3
size: .
D: TRBD2
DNA: TGTGCCAGCAGCCCCCGCGGGGGACGCACAGATACGCAGTATTTT
CDR3: CASSPRGGRTDTQYF

V: TRBV6-5
J: TRBJ2-1
size: .
D: TRBD2
DNA: TGTGCCAGCAGACTAGCGGGAGTTTCCTACAATGAGCAGTTCTTC
CDR3: CASRLAGVSYNEQFF

V: TRBV6-1
J: TRBJ1-1
size: .
D: TRBD1
DNA: TGTGCCATGGGACAGGGGGCACCGAACACTGAAGCTTTCTTT
CDR3: CAMGQGAPNTEAFF

V: TRBV27
J: TRBJ2-3
size: .
D: TRBD2
DNA: TGTGCCAGCACCCGGACTAGCGGGGGGCTAAACACAGATACGCAGTATTTT
CDR3: CASTRTSGGLNTDTQYF

V: TRBV7-9
J: TRBJ2-7
size: .
D: TRBD1
DNA: TGTGCCAGCAGCTTTTTCCCGGGACAGGGAAATAGGTCCTACGAGCAGTACTTC
CDR3: CASSFFPGQGNRSYEQYF

V: TRBV9
J: TRBJ2-7
size: .
D: .
DNA: TGTGCCAGCAGCGGGGCTAGGGACACCGCCTACGAGCAGTACTTC
CDR3: CASSGARDTAYEQYF

V: TRBV19
J: TRBJ1-2
size: once
D: TRBD1
DNA: TGTGCCAGTATGATGGTGGACAGGGGGCGGAATGGCTACACCTTC
CDR3: CASMMVDRGRNGYTF

V: TRBV24-1
J: TRBJ2-1
size: .
D: TRBD1
DNA: TGTGCCACCAGTGACCAACTCCGGGACAGGATTACGCAGTTCTTC
CDR3: CATSDQLRDRITQFF

V: TRBV11-3
J: TRBJ2-5
size: .
D: TRBD1
DNA: TGTGCCAGCAGCTTAGGTAATGCCGGACAGGGTTTCATGGAGACCCAGTACTTC
CDR3: CASSLGNAGQGFMETQYF

V: TRBV15
J: TRBJ1-2
size: .
D: .
DNA: TGTGCCACCAGGACACAGGGCTTAGGCGGCTACACCTTC
CDR3: CATRTQGLGGYTF

V: TRBV9
J: TRBJ2-1
size: .
D: .
DNA: TGTGCCAGCAGCGTAACGATAGAAGACAATGAGCAGTTCTTC
CDR3: CASSVTIEDNEQFF

V: TRBV27
J: TRBJ1-6
size: .
D: .
DNA: TGTGCCAGCAGTTTTTTCCCGGTCCCAGGTTCCTATAATTCACCCCTCCACTTT
CDR3: CASSFFPVPGSYNSPLHF

V: TRBV7-9
J: TRBJ1-1
size: .
D: TRBD1
DNA: TGTGCCAGCAGCTCCCCCCTGGGACAGGCGGGCACTGAAGCTTTCTTT
CDR3: CASSSPLGQAGTEAFF

V: TRBV30
J: TRBJ2-5
size: .
D: .
DNA: TGTGCCTGGAGTGTAAACGGCCAAGAGACCCAGTACTTC
CDR3: CAWSVNGQETQYF

V: TRBV5-6
J: TRBJ1-6
size: few
D: TRBD1
DNA: TGTGCCAGCAGCCCCACAGGGGGCCTTAATTCACCCCTCCACTTT
CDR3: CASSPTGGLNSPLHF

V: TRBV5-6
J: TRBJ1-1
size: .
D: .
DNA: TGTGCCAGCAGCTTCGGGGAGACTGAAGCTTTCTTT
CDR3: CASSFGETEAFF

V: TRBV6-5
J: TRBJ2-7
size: .
D: TRBD2
DNA: TGTGCCAGCAGTTACGCGCGGGGGGGATCCTACGAGCAGTACTTC
CDR3: CASSYARGGSYEQYF

V: TRBV27
J: TRBJ1-1
size: .
D: .
DNA: TGTGCCAGCAGTTTAGGACAGTTCACTGAAGCTTTCTTT
CDR3: CASSLGQFTEAFF

V: TRBV3-1/TRBV3-2
J: TRBJ1-3
size: .
D: .
DNA: TGTGCCAGCAGTTACACAGGGAGCTCTGGAAACACCATATATTTT
CDR3: CASSYTGSSGNTIYF

V: TRBV3-1/TRBV3-2
J: TRBJ1-1
size: .
D: .
DNA: TGTGCCAGCAGCCAAGCTGGGGGGGACACTGAAGCTTTCTTT
CDR3: CASSQAGGDTEAFF

V: TRBV5-6
J: TRBJ2-1
size: .
D: .
DNA: TGTGCCAGCAGCGAGGGCCCGACCACATACAATGAGCAGTTCTTC
CDR3: CASSEGPTTYNEQFF

V: TRBV7-3
J: TRBJ2-3
size: .
D: .
DNA: TGTGCCAGCAGCTCCTGGGGAGGGGGGGCTAGCACAGATACGCAGTATTTT
CDR3: CASSSWGGGASTDTQYF

V: TRBV3-1/TRBV3-2
J: TRBJ1-1
size: .
D: TRBD1
DNA: TGTGCCAGCAGCCAAGAAACTGACAGGGGGCTCGGTATGAACACTGAAGCTTTCTTT
CDR3: CASSQETDRGLGMNTEAFF

V: TRBV7-9
J: TRBJ1-5
size: .
D: .
DNA: TGTGCCAGCAGCTTCCCGGATCAGCCCCAGCATTTT
CDR3: CASSFPDQPQHF

V: TRBV18
J: TRBJ1-5
size: .
D: TRBD1
DNA: TGTGCCAGCTCACCACCGGGACAGGGGAATCAGCCCCAGCATTTT
CDR3: CASSPPGQGNQPQHF

V: TRBV24-1
J: TRBJ1-1
size: .
D: TRBD1
DNA: TGTGCCACCAGTAGGACAGGGAGAAGGGCTTTCTTT
CDR3: CATSRTGRRAFF

V: TRBV5-4
J: TRBJ2-3
size: .
D: TRBD1
DNA: TGTGCCAGCAGCGCTGGGACAGGGCTCACAGATACGCAGTATTTT
CDR3: CASSAGTGLTDTQYF